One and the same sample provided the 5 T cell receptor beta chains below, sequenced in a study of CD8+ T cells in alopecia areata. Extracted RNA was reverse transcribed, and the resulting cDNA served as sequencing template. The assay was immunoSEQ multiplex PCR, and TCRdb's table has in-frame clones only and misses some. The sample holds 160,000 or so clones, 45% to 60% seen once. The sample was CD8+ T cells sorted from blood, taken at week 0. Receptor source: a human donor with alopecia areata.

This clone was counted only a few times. In DNA form, the CDR3 reads TGTGCCACCAGCAGAGGACAGGAGGGGATCAATCAGCCCCAGCATTTT. This encodes CATSRGQEGINQPQHF. The rearrangement joins TRBV15 to TRBJ1-5; TRBD1 is a possible D gene (6 bases). The length of the CDR3 is 16 residues. Germline V gives CDR1 LNHNV, CDR2 YYDKDF (reference sequence). V shed 1 base and J shed 3 bases, with 13 bases lying between them. The variable domain in full, with the rest retrieved from reference TRBV15 and TRBJ1-5, is DAMVIQNPRYQVTQFGKPVTLSCSQTLNHNVMYWYQQKSSQAPKLLFHYYDKDFNNEADTPDNFQSRRPNTSFCFLDIRSPGLGDTAMYLCATSRGQEGINQPQHFGDGTRLSIL.

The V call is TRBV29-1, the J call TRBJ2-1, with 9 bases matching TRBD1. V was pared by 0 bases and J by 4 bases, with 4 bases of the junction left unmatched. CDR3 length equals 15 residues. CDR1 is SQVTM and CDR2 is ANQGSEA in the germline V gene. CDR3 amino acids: CSVEETGTGYNEQFF. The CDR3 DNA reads TGCAGCGTTGAAGAGACCGGGACAGGGTACAATGAGCAGTTCTTC.

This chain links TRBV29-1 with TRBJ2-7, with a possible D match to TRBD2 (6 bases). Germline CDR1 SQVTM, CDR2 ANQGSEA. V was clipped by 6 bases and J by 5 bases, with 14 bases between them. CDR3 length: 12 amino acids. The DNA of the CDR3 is TGCAGCGTGCTCCAGGGCGGGAACGAGCAGTACTTC. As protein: CSVLQGGNEQYF.

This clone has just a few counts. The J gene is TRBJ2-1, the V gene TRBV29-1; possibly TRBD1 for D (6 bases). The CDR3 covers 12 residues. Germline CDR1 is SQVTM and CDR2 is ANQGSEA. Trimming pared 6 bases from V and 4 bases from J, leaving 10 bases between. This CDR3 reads CSVPGTYNEQFF. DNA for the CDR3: TGCAGCGTCCCCGGGACATACAATGAGCAGTTCTTC.

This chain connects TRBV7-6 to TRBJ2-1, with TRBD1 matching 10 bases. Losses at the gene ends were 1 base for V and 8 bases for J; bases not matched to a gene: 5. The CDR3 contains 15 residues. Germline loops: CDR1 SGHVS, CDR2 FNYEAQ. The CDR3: CASSLEGDRGHEQFF. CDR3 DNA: TGTGCCAGCAGCTTAGAAGGGGACAGGGGCCATGAGCAGTTCTTC.